These 13 T cell receptor beta chains came from one sample sequenced in a study of shared clonotypes between healthy human individuals. Assay: immunoSEQ multiplex PCR; the TCRdb copy retains only in-frame clones and omits some. The sample holds some 580,000 clones, 95% to 98% seen once. Sequenced: naive CD4+ T cells sorted from blood. Noted subset: CD45RA+ positively selected. The receptors were gathered from a woman aged 25 to 39 in good health.

The chain combines TRBV2 with TRBJ2-5; D gene uncertain. This CDR3 has 13 residues. Germline-derived CDR1 and CDR2 are SNHLY and FYNNEI. V lost 7 bases, J lost 5 bases, and 14 bases lay in between. CDR3 amino acids: CASIEQGRETQYF. In DNA, the CDR3 is TGTGCCAGCATAGAGCAAGGACGGGAGACCCAGTACTTC.

J is TRBJ2-4 and V is TRBV28; 9 nucleotides match TRBD1. Unmatched junction bases numbered 8, after V lost 4 bases and J lost 1 base. The CDR3 runs 17 residues. Germline V CDR1 and CDR2: MDHEN, SYDVKM. CDR3 coding DNA: TGTGCCAGCAGTTACCGCCGGGACAGGGACGCCAAAAACATTCAGTACTTC. Its protein product is CASSYRRDRDAKNIQYF.

The rearrangement links TRBV28 to TRBJ2-7; 7 bases align to TRBD1. The CDR3 covers 15 residues. The germline V gene has CDR1 MDHEN and CDR2 SYDVKM. The V and J ends lost 6 bases and 4 bases, in that order; junction bases with no gene match: 12. The CDR3 loop reads CASSPVDREQYEQYF. CDR3 sequence (DNA): TGTGCCAGCAGCCCTGTAGACAGGGAACAATACGAGCAGTACTTC.

This clone was observed a single time. The chain couples TRBV11-2 to TRBJ1-2; no clear D. The CDR3 spans 15 residues. With 1 base removed from V and 4 bases from J, the gap between germline ends came to 13 bases. Looked up from germline, CDR1 is SGHAT and CDR2 is FQNNGV. The chain's CDR3 is CASSLGFRSGYGYTF. The CDR3 DNA reads TGTGCCAGCAGCTTAGGTTTCCGGTCTGGCTATGGCTACACCTTC.

This clone was seen a single time. This sequence joins TRBV5-6 and TRBJ2-1, with 8 bases aligning to TRBD2. Germline V gene data show CDR1 as SGHDT and CDR2 as YYEEEE. There are 16 residues in the CDR3. Unmatched junction bases numbered 3, after V lost 1 base and J lost 0 bases. For the CDR3, the DNA is TGTGCCAGCAGCTTGTATGGGACTAGCTCCTACAATGAGCAGTTCTTC. Protein: CASSLYGTSSYNEQFF.

The chain couples TRBV2 to TRBJ2-7; 11 positions agree with TRBD2. The V and J ends lost 8 bases and 7 bases, in that order; junction bases with no gene match: 10. The CDR3 sequence is 14 residues long. CDR1 and CDR2 from the germline V gene are SNHLY and FYNNEI. This chain's CDR3 is CASEPGLAVYEQYF. The CDR3 DNA reads as TGTGCCAGCGAACCGGGACTAGCGGTCTATGAGCAGTACTTC. Based on the CDR3 plus reference TRBV2 and TRBJ2-7, the full variable domain is EPEVTQTPSHQVTQMGQEVILRCVPISNHLYFYWYRQILGQKVEFLVSFYNNEISEKSEIFDDQFSVERPDGSNFTLKIRSTKLEDSAMYFCASEPGLAVYEQYFGPGTRLTVT.

J is TRBJ2-5 and V is TRBV19; no firm D call. This CDR3 is built from 14 residues. CDR1 and CDR2 (germline): LNHDA, SQIVND (reference sequence). V was pared by 0 bases and J by 6 bases, with 11 bases between. CDR3 nucleotides: TGTGCCAGTAGTATAGATCTGTCGGTTCAGACCCAGTACTTC. Translation gives CASSIDLSVQTQYF.

Comment on this clone: Additional DNA sequences in this sample encode the identical CDR3. V gene TRBV18 combines with J gene TRBJ2-7; 8 bases fit TRBD2. With 6 bases clipped from V and 2 bases from J, the junction kept 3 bases outside the gene matches. CDR3 length equals 13 residues. Germline CDR1 KGHSH, CDR2 LQKENI. CDR3 region: CASSPGLAYEQYF. The CDR3 region has the DNA TGTGCCAGCTCGCCGGGACTAGCCTACGAGCAGTACTTC.

This chain connects TRBV9 to TRBJ2-1; perhaps TRBD2 as D (6 bases). V dropped 3 bases and J dropped 3 bases, with 16 bases sitting between them. The germline gives CDR1 SGDLS, CDR2 YYNGEE. The CDR3 runs to 16 residues. The CDR3 region has the DNA TGTGCCAGCAGCGCACGAAGGGACTCGAACTACAATGAGCAGTTCTTC. Translation: CASSARRDSNYNEQFF.

A remark on this clone: The junction does not match germline at one end; this may be a read error. This chain connects TRBV5-1 to TRBJ2-3; D may be TRBD2 (5 bases). Germline V gene data show CDR1 as SGHRS and CDR2 as YFSETQ. There are 15 residues in the CDR3. DNA of the CDR3: TGCGCCAGCAGCTTGAACTCACCTAGCACCGATACGCAGTATTTT. Encoded protein: CASSLNSPSTDTQYF.

In its sample, this clone was seen once. This chain joins TRBV5-4 and TRBJ2-3; D unclear. V was shortened by 0 bases and J by 1 base, with 21 bases between the two germline ends. The germline CDR1 and CDR2 sequences are SGHNT and YYREEE (reference sequence). The CDR3 is made up of 19 amino acids. The CDR3 DNA is TGTGCCAGCAGCTTGGCCCCTAGTAGTGGCATAGGCGGCACAGATACGCAGTATTTT. Protein: CASSLAPSSGIGGTDTQYF.

The CDR3 DNA is TGTGCCAGCTCACCAAACACCCAACTTGTGGGCAATCAGCCCCAGCATTTT. Its protein product is CASSPNTQLVGNQPQHF. The genes are TRBV18 and TRBJ1-5; D remains ambiguous. This CDR3 spans 17 amino acids. Trimming left V 2 bases short and J 2 bases short, with 16 bases between. CDR1 and CDR2 (germline): KGHSH, LQKENI.

The genes are TRBV2 and TRBJ2-7; D unresolved. Per germline, CDR1 SNHLY and CDR2 FYNNEI. With 3 bases removed from V and 6 bases from J, the gap between germline ends came to 12 bases. This CDR3 comprises 13 residues. The CDR3 DNA is TGTGCCAGCAGTGAGGATCGCTCGATCGAGCAGTACTTC. Translation gives CASSEDRSIEQYF.